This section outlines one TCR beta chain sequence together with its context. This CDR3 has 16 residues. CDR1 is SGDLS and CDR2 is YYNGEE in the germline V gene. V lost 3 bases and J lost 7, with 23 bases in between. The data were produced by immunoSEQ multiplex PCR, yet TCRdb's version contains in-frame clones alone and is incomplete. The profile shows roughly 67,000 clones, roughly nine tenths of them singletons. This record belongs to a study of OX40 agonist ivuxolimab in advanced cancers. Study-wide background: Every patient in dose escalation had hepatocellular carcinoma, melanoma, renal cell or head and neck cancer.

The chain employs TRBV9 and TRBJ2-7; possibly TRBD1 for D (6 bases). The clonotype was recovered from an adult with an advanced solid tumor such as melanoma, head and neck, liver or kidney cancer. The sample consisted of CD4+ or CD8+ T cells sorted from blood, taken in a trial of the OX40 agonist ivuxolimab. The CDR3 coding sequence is TGTGCCAGCAGCGGTTGGGACAACCAGGGTTTAGGGGAGCAGTACTTC. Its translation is CASSGWDNQGLGEQYF.